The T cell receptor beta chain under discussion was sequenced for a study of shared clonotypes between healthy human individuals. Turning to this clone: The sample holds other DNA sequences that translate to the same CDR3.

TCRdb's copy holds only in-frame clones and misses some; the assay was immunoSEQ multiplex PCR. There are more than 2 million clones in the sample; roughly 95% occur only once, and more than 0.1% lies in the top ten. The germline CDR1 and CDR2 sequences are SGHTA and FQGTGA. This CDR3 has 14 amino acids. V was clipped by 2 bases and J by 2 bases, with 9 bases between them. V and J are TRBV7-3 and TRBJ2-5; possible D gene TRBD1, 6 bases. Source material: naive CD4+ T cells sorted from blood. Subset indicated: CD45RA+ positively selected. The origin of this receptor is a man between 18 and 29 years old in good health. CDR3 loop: CASSLGGRQETQYF. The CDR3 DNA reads TGTGCCAGCAGCTTAGGGGGCAGACAAGAGACCCAGTACTTC.